These T cell receptor beta chains were read from a single sample in a study of cytomegalovirus exposure and HLA in healthy donors. Repertoires were generated with immunoSEQ multiplex PCR, while TCRdb's copy carries only in-frame clones and drops some. The sample yields about 130,000 clones, around three quarters seen once. What was sequenced was PBMCs. These receptors all stem from a female donor in good health and CMV-seronegative. Each CDR3 is given with its conserved first and last residue. Clone size appears in some rows only: once, few, many, or a class for an expanded clone.

J gene: TRBJ1-5
V gene: TRBV6-5
clone size: NA
CDR3 protein: CASSYKWPNQPQHF

J gene: TRBJ2-3
V gene: TRBV5-1
clone size: once
CDR3 protein: CASSLGTASTDTQYF

J gene: TRBJ2-2
V gene: TRBV7-2
clone size: few
CDR3 protein: CASRAGPNTGELFF

J gene: TRBJ2-1
V gene: TRBV11-2
clone size: few
CDR3 protein: CASSAGQGRNEQFF

J gene: TRBJ1-4
V gene: TRBV19
clone size: NA
CDR3 protein: CASSIVGTATNEKLFF

J gene: TRBJ2-7
V gene: TRBV10-1
clone size: NA
CDR3 protein: CASREPMGQRGRYEQYF

J gene: TRBJ1-3
V gene: TRBV28
clone size: NA
CDR3 protein: CASSDRSIRNTIYF

J gene: TRBJ2-1
V gene: TRBV5-1
clone size: NA
CDR3 protein: CASGAQGPDEQFF

J gene: TRBJ2-7
V gene: TRBV28
clone size: NA
CDR3 protein: CASSGGLARSSYEQYF

J gene: TRBJ2-1
V gene: TRBV5-1
clone size: NA
CDR3 protein: CASSLILAGGLAQGNEQFF

J gene: TRBJ2-1
V gene: TRBV30
clone size: once
CDR3 protein: CAWGQGLNEQFF

J gene: TRBJ2-3
V gene: TRBV2
clone size: NA
CDR3 protein: CASSRGTRGVTQYF

J gene: TRBJ1-4
V gene: TRBV7-9
clone size: few
CDR3 protein: CASSLGGTANEKLFF

J gene: TRBJ2-1
V gene: TRBV7-9
clone size: once
CDR3 protein: CSSSLVGGAYNEQFF

J gene: TRBJ2-3
V gene: TRBV6-6
clone size: NA
CDR3 protein: CASRLASGGDTQYF